This TCR beta chain was sequenced in a study of T cell responses to AZD1222 COVID-19 vaccine. Study-level information: It was second doses at about 4 or about 12 weeks that were pooled.

V was pared by 2 bases and J by 5 bases, with 12 bases between. CDR3 length equals 14 residues. CDR1 is MDHEN, CDR2 SYDVKM, per germline. Assay: immunoSEQ multiplex PCR; the TCRdb copy retains only in-frame clones and omits some. Among some 140,000 clones, 90% were seen once, and the ten largest hold under 20%. The chain uses TRBV28 and TRBJ1-1; a possible D gene is TRBD1 (6 bases). The input for sequencing was peripheral blood, taken on day 0 of AZD1222 vaccination. This TCR was sampled from an adult in good health. The CDR3 reads CASSLMGGGTEAFF. The DNA of the CDR3 is TGTGCCAGCAGTTTAATGGGGGGCGGAACTGAAGCTTTCTTT.